The sequence of this T cell receptor (beta chain) was determined in a study of blood T cell repertoires in COVID-19 (dated by TCRdb to 2018 to 2021). Context from the whole study: The collaborator samples originated in the United States, Italy and Spain and spanned the acute and convalescent phases of COVID-19. The prospective study material was composed of cDNA or gDNA derived from T cells, B-cell-depleted T cells, or PBMCs. Deeply sampled blood TCRbeta repertoires from subjects exposed to, actively infected with, or recovered from COVID-19 were included in the dataset. The repertoires were released in a freely available public database meant as a resource for research on the immune response to SARS-CoV-2. Samples were obtained from the ongoing ImmuneRACE study (first 160 participants) and from 950 to 1,500 subjects provided by 6 global collaborators. A de-identified subject ID, COVID-19 status, age in years and sex were almost always included in the sample metadata. HLA class I and class II types, where available, came from metadata supplied by the sample provider rather than from assay-based typing.

Taken from the germline V gene, the CDR1 and CDR2 loops are SGHAT and FQNNGV. The CDR3 goes from the cysteine to the phenylalanine over 13 residues. Of all the DNA, just the CDR3 is kept, 39 bases in frame from base 1. Relative to germline, V is missing 4 bases and J is missing 12 bases, with 12 bases of the junction outside any gene match. What the research found in general, with its limitations: The quantity of clinical and demographic metadata differed by source and by participant and was supplied without curation.

In Seattle, one collaborating source enrolled patients while the infection was active and tracked those patients longitudinally over the course of disease. Each collaborating institution followed its own protocols to collect whole blood in K2EDTA tubes. For TCRbeta analysis, collaborators shipped samples in one of three forms: frozen whole blood, isolated PBMCs, or DNA extracted from either of those sample types. Comments on this clone: Its target antigen remains unknown. Per-nucleotide qualities are absent, and no much larger clonotype sits a single base away.

The immunoSEQ Assay, a bias-controlled multiplex PCR, was used to amplify TCRbeta CDR3 regions from genomic DNA. Turning to the authors' computational methods: Nucleated cell counts per sample were estimated from amplification of reference gene primers within the assay. To quantify the absolute abundance of each unique TCRbeta CDR3 rearrangement, sequence reads were collapsed and filtered. Productive Simpson clonality was computed per sample as the square root of Simpson's diversity index over productive rearrangements. The table was pulled from immuneACCESS by TCRdb, which kept in-frame rearrangements only. Such tables lose some clones; where checked, under half of the loss comes from unresolved V genes, and the rest has no known cause. That table is the source of V, J and clone size, and D and trimming were worked out from the DNA. A total of approximately 75,000 clones appear in this sample, 80% of them only once. Clones ranked in the top ten supply around 13% of the sample.

Sequencing was carried out using peripheral blood. The sequence links TRBV11-2 to TRBJ2-7; 7 bases in the junction line up with TRBD1. The sequence was collected from a middle-aged man with COVID-19, enrolled during active disease. The CDR3 region has the sequence CASSSPGTATPYF. The bases read TGTGCCAGCAGCTCGCCGGGGACAGCCACCCCGTACTTC.